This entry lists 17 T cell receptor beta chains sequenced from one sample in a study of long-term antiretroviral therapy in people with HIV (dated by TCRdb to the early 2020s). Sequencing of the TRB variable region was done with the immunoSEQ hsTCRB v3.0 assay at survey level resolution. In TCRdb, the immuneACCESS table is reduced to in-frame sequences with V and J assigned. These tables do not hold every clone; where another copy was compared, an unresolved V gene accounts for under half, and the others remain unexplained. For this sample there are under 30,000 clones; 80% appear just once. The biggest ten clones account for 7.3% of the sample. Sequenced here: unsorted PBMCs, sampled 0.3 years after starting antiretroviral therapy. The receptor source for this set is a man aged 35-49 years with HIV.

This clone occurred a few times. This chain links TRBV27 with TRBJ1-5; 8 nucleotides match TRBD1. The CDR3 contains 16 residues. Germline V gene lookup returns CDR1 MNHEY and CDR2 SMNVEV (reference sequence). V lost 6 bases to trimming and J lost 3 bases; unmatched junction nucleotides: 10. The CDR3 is CASSPQGALANQPQHF. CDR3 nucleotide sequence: TGTGCCAGCAGCCCCCAGGGGGCGTTGGCCAATCAGCCCCAGCATTTT.

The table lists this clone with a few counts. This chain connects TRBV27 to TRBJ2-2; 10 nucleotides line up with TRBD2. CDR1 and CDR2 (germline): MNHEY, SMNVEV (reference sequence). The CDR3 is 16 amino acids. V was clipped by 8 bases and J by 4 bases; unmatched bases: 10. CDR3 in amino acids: CASRELGLARTGELFF. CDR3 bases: TGTGCCAGCCGAGAGTTGGGACTAGCGCGCACCGGGGAGCTGTTTTTT.

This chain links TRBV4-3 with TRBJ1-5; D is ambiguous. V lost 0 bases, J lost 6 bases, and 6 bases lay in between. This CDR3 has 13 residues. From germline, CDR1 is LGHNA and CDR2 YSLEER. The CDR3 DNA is TGCGCCAGCAGCCAAGATTTTGGTCAGCCCCAGCATTTT. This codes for CASSQDFGQPQHF.

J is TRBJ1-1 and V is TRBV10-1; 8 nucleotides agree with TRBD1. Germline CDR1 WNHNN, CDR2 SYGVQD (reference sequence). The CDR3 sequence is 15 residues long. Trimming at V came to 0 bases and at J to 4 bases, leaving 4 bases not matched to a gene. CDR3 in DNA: TGCGCCAGCAGTGAGTCCCAACAGGGGGGCACTGAAGCTTTCTTT. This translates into CASSESQQGGTEAFF.

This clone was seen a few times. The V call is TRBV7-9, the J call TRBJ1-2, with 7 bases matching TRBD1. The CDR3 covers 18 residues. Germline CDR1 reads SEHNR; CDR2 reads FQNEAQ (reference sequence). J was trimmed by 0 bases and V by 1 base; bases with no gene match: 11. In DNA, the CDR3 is TGTGCCAGCAGCTTAGTCAAGGGACAGCCTCGGACTAACTATGGCTACACCTTC. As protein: CASSLVKGQPRTNYGYTF.

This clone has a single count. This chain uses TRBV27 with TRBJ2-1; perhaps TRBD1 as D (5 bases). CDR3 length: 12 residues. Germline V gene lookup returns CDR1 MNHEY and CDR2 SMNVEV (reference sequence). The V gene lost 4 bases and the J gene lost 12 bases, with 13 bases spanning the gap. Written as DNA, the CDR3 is TGTGCCAGCAGTTCGACAGTTTTCGTGCAGTTCTTC. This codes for CASSSTVFVQFF.

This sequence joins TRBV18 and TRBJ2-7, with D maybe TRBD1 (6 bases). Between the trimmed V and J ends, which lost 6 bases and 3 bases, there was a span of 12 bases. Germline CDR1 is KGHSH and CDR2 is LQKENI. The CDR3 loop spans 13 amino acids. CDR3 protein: CASSSGQRYEQYF. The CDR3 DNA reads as TGTGCCAGCTCGTCTGGACAGCGCTACGAGCAGTACTTC.

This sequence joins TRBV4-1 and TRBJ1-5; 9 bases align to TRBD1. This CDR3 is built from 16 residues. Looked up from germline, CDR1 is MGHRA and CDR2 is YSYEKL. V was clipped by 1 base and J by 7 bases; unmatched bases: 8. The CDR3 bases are TGCGCCAGCAGCCAAGGGGACAGGGTGGGAAGACAGCCCCAGCATTTT. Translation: CASSQGDRVGRQPQHF.

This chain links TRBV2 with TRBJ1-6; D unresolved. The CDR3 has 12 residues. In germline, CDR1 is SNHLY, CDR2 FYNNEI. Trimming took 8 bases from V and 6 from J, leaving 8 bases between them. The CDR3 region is CASGQLNSPLHF. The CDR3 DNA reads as TGTGCCAGCGGTCAGCTTAATTCACCCCTCCACTTT.

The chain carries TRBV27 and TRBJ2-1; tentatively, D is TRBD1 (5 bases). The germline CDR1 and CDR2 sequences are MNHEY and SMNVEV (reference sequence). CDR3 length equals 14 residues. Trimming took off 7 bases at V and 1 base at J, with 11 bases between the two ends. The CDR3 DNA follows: TGTGCCAGCACCTACGACAGATCCTACAATGAGCAGTTCTTC. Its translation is CASTYDRSYNEQFF.

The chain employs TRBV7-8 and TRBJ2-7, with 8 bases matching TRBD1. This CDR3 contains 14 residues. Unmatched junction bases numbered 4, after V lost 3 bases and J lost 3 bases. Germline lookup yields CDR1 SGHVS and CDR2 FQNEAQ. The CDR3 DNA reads TGTGCCAGCAGCTTTGGACAGGGTTACTACGAGCAGTACTTC. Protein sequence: CASSFGQGYYEQYF.

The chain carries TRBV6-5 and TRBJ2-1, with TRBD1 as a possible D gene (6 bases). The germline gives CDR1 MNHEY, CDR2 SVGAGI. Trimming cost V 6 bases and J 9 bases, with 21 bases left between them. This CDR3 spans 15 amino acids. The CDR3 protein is CASRSGSRGKGEQFF. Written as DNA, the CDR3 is TGTGCCAGCAGGTCAGGAAGCAGGGGCAAGGGTGAGCAGTTCTTC.

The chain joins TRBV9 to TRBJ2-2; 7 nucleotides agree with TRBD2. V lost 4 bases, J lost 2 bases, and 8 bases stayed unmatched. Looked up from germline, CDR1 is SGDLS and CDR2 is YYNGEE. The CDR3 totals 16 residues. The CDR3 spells CASSPWGGGNTGELFF. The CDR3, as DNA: TGTGCCAGCAGCCCCTGGGGGGGGGGAAACACCGGGGAGCTGTTTTTT.

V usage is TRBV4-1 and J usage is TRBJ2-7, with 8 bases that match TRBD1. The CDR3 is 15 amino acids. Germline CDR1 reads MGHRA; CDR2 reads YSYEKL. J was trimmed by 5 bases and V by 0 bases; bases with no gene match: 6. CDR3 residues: CASSQDGNRGDEQYF. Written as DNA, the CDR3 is TGCGCCAGCAGCCAAGATGGCAACAGGGGGGACGAGCAGTACTTC.

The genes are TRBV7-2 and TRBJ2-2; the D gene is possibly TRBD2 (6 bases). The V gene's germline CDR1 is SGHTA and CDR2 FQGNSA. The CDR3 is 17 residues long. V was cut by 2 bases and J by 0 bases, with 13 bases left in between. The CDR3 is CASSLLVLAPNTGELFF. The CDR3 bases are TGTGCCAGCAGCTTATTGGTCCTAGCGCCGAACACCGGGGAGCTGTTTTTT.

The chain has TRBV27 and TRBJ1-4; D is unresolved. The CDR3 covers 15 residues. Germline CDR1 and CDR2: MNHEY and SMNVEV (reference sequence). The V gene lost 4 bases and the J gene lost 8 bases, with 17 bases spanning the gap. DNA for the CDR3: TGTGCCAGCAGTTCGGGATATGATCTGGCGGAAAAACTGTTTTTT. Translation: CASSSGYDLAEKLFF.

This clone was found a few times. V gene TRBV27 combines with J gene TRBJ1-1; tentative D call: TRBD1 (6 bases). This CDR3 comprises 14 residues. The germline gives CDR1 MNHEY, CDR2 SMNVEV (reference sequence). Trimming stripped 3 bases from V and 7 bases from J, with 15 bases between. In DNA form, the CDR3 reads TGTGCCAGCAGTTTCCGGGGGCCAGCCTTTGAAGCTTTCTTT. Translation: CASSFRGPAFEAFF.